This section outlines one TCR beta chain sequence together with its context. Its antigen is not known. Trimming removed 0 bases from V and 4 bases from J, with 6 bases in between. Germline V CDR1 and CDR2: MGHRA, YSYEKL. This CDR3 is 13 amino acids long. Naive CD8 cells lacked CD45RO, underwent positive selection for CCR7 and left out terminally differentiated effector memory CD45RA+ cells. Several immunoSEQ 96-well plates shared each subset's DNA, each plate a replicate. The assay was immunoSEQ multiplex PCR, and TCRdb's table has in-frame clones only and misses some. In the table there are about 2.2 million clones, just under 95% of which are singletons. The record originates from a study of shared clonotypes between healthy human individuals. General study points: Clonotype sharing among donors, it was expected, would be affected by sequencing depth.

J is TRBJ1-2 and V is TRBV4-1; D is undetermined. Sequenced input: naive CD8+ T cells from PBMCs. The clonotype originates from a man younger than 35 in good health. Some clones in this sample may be carry-over from other donors' samples. CDR3 loop: CASSQETRYGYTF. The CDR3 nucleotides are TGCGCCAGCAGCCAAGAGACCCGCTATGGCTACACCTTC.